This T cell receptor beta chain was sequenced in a study of T-cell reconstitution after alpha-beta-depleted transplantation in children. V dropped 4 bases and J dropped 7 bases, with 10 bases sitting between them. CDR1 is SGHVS and CDR2 is FNYEAQ in the germline V gene. The CDR3 loop spans 13 amino acids. Preparing the TCRbeta library involved the use of unique molecular identifiers. Each CDR3 protein gets one entry after TCRdb re-called the PCR reads with MiXCR. This sample has some 600,000 distinct CDR3 sequences, with around 16% found just once. The origin of this receptor is a human donor who donated a stem cell graft to a child with acute myeloid leukemia. This chain uses TRBV7-6 with TRBJ2-2; D ambiguous. The input for sequencing was PBMCs from the stem cell graft donor, taken from the stem cell graft. The CDR3 nucleotides read TGTGCCAGCAGCTCCGGTTGGAACGGGGAGCTGTTTTTT. Translation gives CASSSGWNGELFF.